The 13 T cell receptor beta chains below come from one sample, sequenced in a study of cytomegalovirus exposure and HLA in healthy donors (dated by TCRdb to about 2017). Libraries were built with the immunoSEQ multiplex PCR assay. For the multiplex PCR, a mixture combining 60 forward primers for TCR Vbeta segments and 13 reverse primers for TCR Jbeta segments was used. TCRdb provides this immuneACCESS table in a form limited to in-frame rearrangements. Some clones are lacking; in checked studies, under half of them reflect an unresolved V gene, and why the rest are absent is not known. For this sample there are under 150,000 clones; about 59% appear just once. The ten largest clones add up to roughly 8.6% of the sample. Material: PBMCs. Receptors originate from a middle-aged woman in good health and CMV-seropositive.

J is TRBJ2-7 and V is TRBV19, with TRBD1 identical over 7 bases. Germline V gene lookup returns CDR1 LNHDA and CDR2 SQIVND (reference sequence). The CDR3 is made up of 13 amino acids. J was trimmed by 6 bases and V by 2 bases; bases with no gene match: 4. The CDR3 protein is CASSITGAGEQYF. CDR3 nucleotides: TGTGCCAGTAGTATAACAGGGGCGGGCGAGCAGTACTTC.

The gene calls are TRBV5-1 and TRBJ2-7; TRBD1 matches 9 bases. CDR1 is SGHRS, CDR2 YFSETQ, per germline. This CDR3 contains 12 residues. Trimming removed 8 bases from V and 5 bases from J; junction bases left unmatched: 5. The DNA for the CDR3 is TGCGCCAGTGGGACAGGGCAAAACGAGCAGTACTTC. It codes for CASGTGQNEQYF.

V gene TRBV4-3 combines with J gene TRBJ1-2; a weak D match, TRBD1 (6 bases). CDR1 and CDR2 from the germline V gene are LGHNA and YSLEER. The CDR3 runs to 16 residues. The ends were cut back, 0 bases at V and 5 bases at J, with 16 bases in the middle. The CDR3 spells CASSQDPGGPSYGYTF. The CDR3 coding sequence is TGCGCCAGCAGCCAAGACCCCGGGGGGCCTTCGTATGGCTACACCTTC.

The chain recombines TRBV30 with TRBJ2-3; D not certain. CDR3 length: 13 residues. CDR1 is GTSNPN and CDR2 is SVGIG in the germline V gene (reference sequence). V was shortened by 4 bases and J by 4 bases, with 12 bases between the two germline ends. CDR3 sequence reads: CAWTVEYPDTQYF. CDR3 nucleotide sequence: TGTGCCTGGACCGTCGAGTACCCAGATACGCAGTATTTT.

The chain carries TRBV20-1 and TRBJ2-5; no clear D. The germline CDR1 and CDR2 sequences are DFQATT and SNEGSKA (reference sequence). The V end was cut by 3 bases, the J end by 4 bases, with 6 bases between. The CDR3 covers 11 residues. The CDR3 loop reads CSASVLETQYF. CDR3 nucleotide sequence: TGCAGTGCTAGCGTTCTAGAGACCCAGTACTTC.

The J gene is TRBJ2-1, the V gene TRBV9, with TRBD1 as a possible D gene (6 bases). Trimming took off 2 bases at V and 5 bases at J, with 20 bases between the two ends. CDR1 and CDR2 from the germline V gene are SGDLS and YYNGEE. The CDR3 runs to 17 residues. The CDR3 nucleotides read TGTGCCAGCAGCGTCAATCCGGGGACACGACCTAACAATGAGCAGTTCTTC. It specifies CASSVNPGTRPNNEQFF.

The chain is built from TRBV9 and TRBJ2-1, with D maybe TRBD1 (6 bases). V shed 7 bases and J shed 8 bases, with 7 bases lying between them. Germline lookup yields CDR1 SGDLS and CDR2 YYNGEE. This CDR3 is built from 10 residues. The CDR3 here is CASEGDEQFF. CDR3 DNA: TGTGCCAGCGAGGGGGATGAGCAGTTCTTC.

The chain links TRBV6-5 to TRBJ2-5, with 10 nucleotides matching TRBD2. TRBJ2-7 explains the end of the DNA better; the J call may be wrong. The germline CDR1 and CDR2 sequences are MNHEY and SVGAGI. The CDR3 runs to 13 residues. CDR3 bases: TGTGCCAGCTCTAGCGGGAGTTCCCACGAGCAGTACTTC. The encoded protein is CASSSGSSHEQYF.

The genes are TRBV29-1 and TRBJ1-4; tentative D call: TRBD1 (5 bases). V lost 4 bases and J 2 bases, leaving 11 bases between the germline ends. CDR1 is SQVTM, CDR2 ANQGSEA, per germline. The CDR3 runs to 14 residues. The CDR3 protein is CSVVEGQTNEKLFF. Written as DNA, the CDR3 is TGCAGCGTTGTAGAGGGGCAGACTAATGAAAAACTGTTTTTT.

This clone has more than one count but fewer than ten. The CDR3 spells CASSLLAGEDNEQFF. The CDR3 DNA follows: TGCGCCAGCAGCTTGCTAGCGGGAGAGGACAATGAGCAGTTCTTC. The genes are TRBV5-1 and TRBJ2-1, with 10 bases that match TRBD2. CDR1 is SGHRS, CDR2 YFSETQ, per germline. The CDR3 contains 15 residues. The V gene end was trimmed by 1 base and the J gene end by 5 bases; junction bases not matched to a gene: 3.

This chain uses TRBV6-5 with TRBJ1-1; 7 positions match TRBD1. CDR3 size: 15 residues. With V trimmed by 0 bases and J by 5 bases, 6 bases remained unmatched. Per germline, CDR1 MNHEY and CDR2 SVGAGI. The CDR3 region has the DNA TGTGCCAGCAGTTACTCGGTAGGGGGCCTAACTGAAGCTTTCTTT. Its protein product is CASSYSVGGLTEAFF.

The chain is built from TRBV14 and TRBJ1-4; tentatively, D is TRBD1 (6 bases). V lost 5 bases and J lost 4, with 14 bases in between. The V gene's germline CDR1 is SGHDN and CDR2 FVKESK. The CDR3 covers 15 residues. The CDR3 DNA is TGTGCCAGCAGCGGCGAGCAGGGGAGTAATGAAAAACTGTTTTTT. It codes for CASSGEQGSNEKLFF.

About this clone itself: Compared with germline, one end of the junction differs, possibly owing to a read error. CDR3 nucleotides: TGTTCCAGCAGCTCAGCCTGGCCGACCGAGCGAACCGAGCAGTACTTC. This translates into CSSSSAWPTERTEQYF. The V and J genes are TRBV7-9 and TRBJ2-7; D unclear. The length of the CDR3 is 16 residues. Germline loops: CDR1 SEHNR, CDR2 FQNEAQ (reference sequence).